The rows below give T cell receptor beta chains drawn from one sample of a study of a mutant IDH1 vaccine in newly diagnosed glioma. No antigen has been identified for these receptors. TCRdb's copy holds only in-frame clones and misses some; the assay was immunoSEQ multiplex PCR. The sample holds over 55,000 clones, around 89% seen once. Sequenced here: PBMCs, sampled from a glioma patient whose treatment included an IDH1 peptide vaccine. These receptors came from a man aged 40-50 years with glioma. CDR3s include the opening cysteine and the closing phenylalanine or tryptophan. Each record gives: V gene, J gene, CDR3 length, CDR3 protein.

v_call: TRBV5-1; j_call: TRBJ1-1; cdr3_length: 13; cdr3_aa: CASSLAPNTEAFF
v_call: TRBV5-1; j_call: TRBJ1-2; cdr3_length: 14; cdr3_aa: CAGGPYKPFYGYTF
v_call: TRBV5-1; j_call: TRBJ2-1; cdr3_length: 15; cdr3_aa: CASSLEVGTGNEQFF
v_call: TRBV4-3; j_call: TRBJ2-7; cdr3_length: 13; cdr3_aa: CASSQLEGYEQYF
v_call: TRBV6-4; j_call: TRBJ2-3; cdr3_length: 14; cdr3_aa: CASSPSGGTDTQYF
v_call: TRBV13; j_call: TRBJ2-7; cdr3_length: 16; cdr3_aa: CASSPITSGRAPEQYF
v_call: TRBV4-1; j_call: TRBJ2-2; cdr3_length: 14; cdr3_aa: CASRYRGPTGELFF
v_call: TRBV28; j_call: TRBJ1-5; cdr3_length: 12; cdr3_aa: CASSSPHQPQHF
v_call: TRBV15; j_call: TRBJ1-5; cdr3_length: 14; cdr3_aa: CATSRGSYNQPQHF
v_call: TRBV14; j_call: TRBJ1-1; cdr3_length: 16; cdr3_aa: CASSRTQFLMNTEAFF
v_call: TRBV6-5; j_call: TRBJ2-5; cdr3_length: 12; cdr3_aa: CASWEIKETQYF
v_call: TRBV28; j_call: TRBJ1-2; cdr3_length: 14; cdr3_aa: CASSPPPGGRGYTF
v_call: TRBV7-9; j_call: TRBJ1-2; cdr3_length: 16; cdr3_aa: CASTLNGDRGLYGYTF
v_call: TRBV29-1; j_call: TRBJ2-1; cdr3_length: 20; cdr3_aa: CSVDRAGWDTGLAAYNEQFF
v_call: TRBV5-1; j_call: TRBJ1-6; cdr3_length: 13; cdr3_aa: CASSLAGSSPLHF
v_call: TRBV9; j_call: TRBJ2-1; cdr3_length: 14; cdr3_aa: CASSPQGYYNEQFF
v_call: TRBV6-5; j_call: TRBJ2-2; cdr3_length: 15; cdr3_aa: CASSYGSGMAGELFF
v_call: TRBV18; j_call: TRBJ2-3; cdr3_length: 17; cdr3_aa: CASSGGSGTGGTDTQYF
v_call: TRBV29-1; j_call: TRBJ1-5; cdr3_length: 13; cdr3_aa: CSVRTGLDQPQHF
v_call: TRBV5-6; j_call: TRBJ1-4; cdr3_length: 13; cdr3_aa: CASKQGTNEKLFF
v_call: TRBV19; j_call: TRBJ1-1; cdr3_length: 18; cdr3_aa: CASSMEVSRYSANTEAFF
v_call: TRBV9; j_call: TRBJ2-5; cdr3_length: 14; cdr3_aa: CASSVGPNQETQYF
v_call: TRBV28; j_call: TRBJ1-5; cdr3_length: 14; cdr3_aa: CASTPRGRNQPQHF
v_call: TRBV18; j_call: TRBJ2-3; cdr3_length: 14; cdr3_aa: CASSPSLGVDTQYF
v_call: TRBV28; j_call: TRBJ1-1; cdr3_length: 15; cdr3_aa: CASRRPRSGRGEAFF
v_call: TRBV10-3; j_call: TRBJ2-1; cdr3_length: 16; cdr3_aa: CAISEGEGGPYNEQFF
v_call: TRBV28; j_call: TRBJ2-2; cdr3_length: 14; cdr3_aa: CASSLRGFTGELFF
v_call: TRBV30; j_call: TRBJ1-1; cdr3_length: 13; cdr3_aa: CAWVRTGRVEAFF
v_call: TRBV11-2; j_call: TRBJ1-5; cdr3_length: 14; cdr3_aa: CASSFAGSNQPQHF
v_call: TRBV4-1; j_call: TRBJ1-5; cdr3_length: 13; cdr3_aa: CASSQGRNQPQHF
v_call: TRBV14; j_call: TRBJ1-2; cdr3_length: 16; cdr3_aa: CASSQEKTGGGYGYTF
v_call: TRBV28; j_call: TRBJ1-4; cdr3_length: 15; cdr3_aa: CASSLNRARSEKLFF
v_call: TRBV19; j_call: TRBJ1-1; cdr3_length: 15; cdr3_aa: CASNRDRVGSAEAFF
v_call: TRBV5-6; j_call: TRBJ2-5; cdr3_length: 15; cdr3_aa: CASSTGLAGQETQYF
v_call: TRBV21-1; j_call: TRBJ1-1; cdr3_length: 15; cdr3_aa: CASSKEQGACTEAFF
v_call: TRBV27; j_call: TRBJ2-5; cdr3_length: 13; cdr3_aa: CASSFSFQETQYF
v_call: TRBV11-2; j_call: TRBJ2-3; cdr3_length: 18; cdr3_aa: CASSLLAGSRFTTDTQYF
v_call: TRBV5-1; j_call: TRBJ2-7; cdr3_length: 15; cdr3_aa: CASSLASGFPYEQYF
v_call: TRBV11-3; j_call: TRBJ1-1; cdr3_length: 14; cdr3_aa: CASSLNSLNTEAFF
v_call: TRBV19; j_call: TRBJ1-1; cdr3_length: 13; cdr3_aa: CASSWEANTEAFF
v_call: TRBV4-3; j_call: TRBJ2-7; cdr3_length: 16; cdr3_aa: CASSQDRQGAFYEQYF
v_call: TRBV7-2; j_call: TRBJ2-2; cdr3_length: 17; cdr3_aa: CASSPFGQGAAAGELFF
v_call: TRBV6-1; j_call: TRBJ2-3; cdr3_length: 15; cdr3_aa: CASSEGQGKTDTQYF
v_call: TRBV5-5; j_call: TRBJ1-1; cdr3_length: 15; cdr3_aa: CASSLEIGFNTEAFF
v_call: TRBV23-1; j_call: TRBJ1-1; cdr3_length: 16; cdr3_aa: CASSQSGSAGDTEAFF
v_call: TRBV7-2; j_call: TRBJ2-3; cdr3_length: 15; cdr3_aa: CASSLGTIHTDTQYF
v_call: TRBV7-3; j_call: TRBJ2-5; cdr3_length: 15; cdr3_aa: CASSSGTGGWETQYF
v_call: TRBV28; j_call: TRBJ1-5; cdr3_length: 16; cdr3_aa: CASSLYGGGGNQPQHF
v_call: TRBV28; j_call: TRBJ1-1; cdr3_length: 13; cdr3_aa: CASGTGGHTEAFF
v_call: TRBV18; j_call: TRBJ1-1; cdr3_length: 15; cdr3_aa: CASSPQVGSNTEAFF
v_call: TRBV30; j_call: TRBJ1-6; cdr3_length: 14; cdr3_aa: CAWSEGTPNSPLHF
v_call: TRBV7-2; j_call: TRBJ2-1; cdr3_length: 15; cdr3_aa: CASSLQGQAHNEQFF
v_call: TRBV25-1; j_call: TRBJ1-1; cdr3_length: 16; cdr3_aa: CASRAFGGFMNTEAFF
v_call: TRBV19; j_call: TRBJ2-1; cdr3_length: 16; cdr3_aa: CASSILTSGNYNEQFF
v_call: TRBV27; j_call: TRBJ2-1; cdr3_length: 16; cdr3_aa: CASSPGTSGGYNEQFF
v_call: TRBV27; j_call: TRBJ1-1; cdr3_length: 13; cdr3_aa: CASSLRRTDEAFF